Below, 2 T cell receptor beta chains from the same sample are listed, as sequenced in a study of spatial heterogeneity in lung cancer. Specified time point: sample taken at primary tumor resection. No cell sorting; template was whole RNA from tumor, lung tissue or PBMC. A single record per CDR3 protein comes from TCRdb applying MiXCR to the 5' RACE reads. The table shows approximately 7,800 distinct CDR3 sequences, with 8.5% to 10% occurring only once. Sequences were derived from PBMCs, sampled at surgery. The receptor set was obtained from a male donor with early-stage non-small cell lung cancer.

This clonotype was observed at least ten times. With the library built for alpha chains, this beta chain is off target and its frequency is not meaningful. The chain carries TRBV3-1 and TRBJ2-2, with TRBD2 matching 9 bases. Germline V lookup: CDR1 LGHDT, CDR2 YNNKEL (reference sequence). J lost 3 bases, V lost 1 base, and 9 bases had no gene match. This CDR3 contains 18 residues. This chain's CDR3 is CASSQGIAGVGDTGELFF. The CDR3 DNA follows: TGTGCCAGCAGCCAAGGGATAGCGGGAGTGGGGGACACCGGGGAGCTGTTTTTT.

This clonotype has a count of ten or more. The library was prepared for alpha chains; this beta chain is a stray read, so its frequency means little. This chain joins TRBV7-2 and TRBJ1-2, with a possible D match to TRBD1 (5 bases). V gave up 4 bases and J gave up 3 bases, with 12 bases separating them. This CDR3 is 14 amino acids long. Germline V gene lookup returns CDR1 SGHTA and CDR2 FQGNSA. CDR3 in amino acids: CASSSGTGDYGYTF. The CDR3 DNA reads TGTGCCAGCAGCTCGGGGACGGGGGACTATGGCTACACCTTC.